A single TCR beta chain is shown here with its context. This record comes from a study of T cell changes during pregnancy in multiple sclerosis. Assay used: immunoSEQ multiplex PCR; TCRdb lists only in-frame clones, some missing. The sample shows around 110,000 clones, roughly 89% of them seen only once. This CDR3 is built from 17 residues. Germline V lookup: CDR1 SGHRS, CDR2 YFSETQ. Between the trimmed V and J ends, which lost 1 base and 4 bases, there was a span of 20 bases. The sample consisted of peripheral blood, taken before pregnancy. The chain is built from TRBV5-1 and TRBJ1-1; unclear D gene. The sequence was obtained from a female donor with multiple sclerosis, enrolled in a pregnancy study. This CDR3 reads CASSLRLGFERGTEAFF. For the CDR3, the DNA is TGCGCCAGCAGCTTGCGTCTGGGGTTCGAGCGGGGCACTGAAGCTTTCTTT.